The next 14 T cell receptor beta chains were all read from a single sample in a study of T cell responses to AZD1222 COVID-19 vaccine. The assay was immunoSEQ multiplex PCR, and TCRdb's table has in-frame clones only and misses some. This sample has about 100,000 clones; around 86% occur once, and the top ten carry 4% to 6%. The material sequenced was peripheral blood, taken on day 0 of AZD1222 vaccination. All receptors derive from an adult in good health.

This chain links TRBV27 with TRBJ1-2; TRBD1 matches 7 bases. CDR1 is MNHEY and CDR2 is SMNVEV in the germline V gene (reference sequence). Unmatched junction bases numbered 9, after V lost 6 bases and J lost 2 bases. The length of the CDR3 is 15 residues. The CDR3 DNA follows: TGTGCCAGCAGCTTTTCAGGGGGGATAAACTATGGCTACACCTTC. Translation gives CASSFSGGINYGYTF.

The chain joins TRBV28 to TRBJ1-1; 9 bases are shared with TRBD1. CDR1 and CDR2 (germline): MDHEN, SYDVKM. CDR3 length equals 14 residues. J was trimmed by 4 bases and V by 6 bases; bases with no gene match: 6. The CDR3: CASSYRGPGTEAFF. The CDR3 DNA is TGTGCCAGCAGCTACAGGGGGCCGGGCACTGAAGCTTTCTTT.

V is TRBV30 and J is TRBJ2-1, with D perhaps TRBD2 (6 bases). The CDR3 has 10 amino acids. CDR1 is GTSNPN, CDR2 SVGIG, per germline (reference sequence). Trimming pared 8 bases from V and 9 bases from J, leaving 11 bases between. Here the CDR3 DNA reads TGTGCCGGGGGGTGGGGTGAGCAGTTCTTC. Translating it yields CAGGWGEQFF.

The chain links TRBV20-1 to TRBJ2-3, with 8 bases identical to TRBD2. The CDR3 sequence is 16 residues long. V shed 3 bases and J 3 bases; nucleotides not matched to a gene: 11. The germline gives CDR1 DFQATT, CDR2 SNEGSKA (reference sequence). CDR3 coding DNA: TGCAGTGCTAGTGCTTTATTCGGACTAGCAACAGATACGCAGTATTTT. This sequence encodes CSASALFGLATDTQYF.

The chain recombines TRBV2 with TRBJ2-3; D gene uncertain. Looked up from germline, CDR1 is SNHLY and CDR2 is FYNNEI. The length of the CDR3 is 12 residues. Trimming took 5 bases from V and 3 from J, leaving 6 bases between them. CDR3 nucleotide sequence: TGTGCCAGCAGTTTGAAAACAGATACGCAGTATTTT. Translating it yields CASSLKTDTQYF.

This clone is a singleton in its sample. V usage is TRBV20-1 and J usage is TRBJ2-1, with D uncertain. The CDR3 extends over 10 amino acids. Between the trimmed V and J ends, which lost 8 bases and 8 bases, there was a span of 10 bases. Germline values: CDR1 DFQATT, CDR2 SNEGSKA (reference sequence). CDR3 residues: CSPAHDEQFF. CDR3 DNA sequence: TGCAGTCCCGCACACGATGAGCAGTTCTTC.

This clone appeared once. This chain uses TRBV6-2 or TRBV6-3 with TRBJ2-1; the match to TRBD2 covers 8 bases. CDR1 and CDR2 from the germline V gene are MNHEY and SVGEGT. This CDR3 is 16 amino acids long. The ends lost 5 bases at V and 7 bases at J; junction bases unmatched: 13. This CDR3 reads CASSDPGLVRKNEQFF. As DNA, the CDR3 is TGTGCCAGCAGTGACCCGGGACTAGTCAGAAAGAATGAGCAGTTCTTC.

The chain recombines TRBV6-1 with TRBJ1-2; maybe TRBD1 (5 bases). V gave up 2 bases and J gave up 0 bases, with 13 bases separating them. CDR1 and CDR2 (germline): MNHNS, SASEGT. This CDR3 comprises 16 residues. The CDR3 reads CASSEPRGVANYGYTF. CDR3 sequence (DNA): TGTGCCAGCAGTGAACCCCGAGGGGTAGCTAACTATGGCTACACCTTC.

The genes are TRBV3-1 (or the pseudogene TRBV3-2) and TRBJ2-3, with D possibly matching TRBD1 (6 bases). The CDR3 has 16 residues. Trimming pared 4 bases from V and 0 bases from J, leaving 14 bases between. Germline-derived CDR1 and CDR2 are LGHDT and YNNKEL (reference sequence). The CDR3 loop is CASSLSPTGSTDTQYF. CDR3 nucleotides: TGTGCCAGCAGCCTTTCCCCGACAGGTAGCACAGATACGCAGTATTTT.

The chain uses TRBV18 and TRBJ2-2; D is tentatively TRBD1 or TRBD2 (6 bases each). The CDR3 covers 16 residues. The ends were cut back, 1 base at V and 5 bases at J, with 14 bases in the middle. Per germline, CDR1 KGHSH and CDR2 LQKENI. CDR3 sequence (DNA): TGTGCCAGCTCACCACTAGCGGCAGGGGAAACCGGGGAGCTGTTTTTT. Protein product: CASSPLAAGETGELFF.

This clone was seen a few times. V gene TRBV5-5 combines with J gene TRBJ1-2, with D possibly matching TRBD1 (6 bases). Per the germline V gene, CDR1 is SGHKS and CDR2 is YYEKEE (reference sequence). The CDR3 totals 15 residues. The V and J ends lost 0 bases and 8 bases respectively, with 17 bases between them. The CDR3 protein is CASSLEFGGQKGYTF. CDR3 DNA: TGTGCCAGCAGCTTGGAATTTGGGGGGCAGAAAGGCTACACCTTC.

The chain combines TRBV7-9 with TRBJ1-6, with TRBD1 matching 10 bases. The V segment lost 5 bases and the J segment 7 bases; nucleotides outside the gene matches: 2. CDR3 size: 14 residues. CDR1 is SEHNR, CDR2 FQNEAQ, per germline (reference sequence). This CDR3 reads CASSGTGANSPLHF. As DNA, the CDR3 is TGTGCCAGCAGCGGGACAGGGGCGAATTCACCCCTCCACTTT.

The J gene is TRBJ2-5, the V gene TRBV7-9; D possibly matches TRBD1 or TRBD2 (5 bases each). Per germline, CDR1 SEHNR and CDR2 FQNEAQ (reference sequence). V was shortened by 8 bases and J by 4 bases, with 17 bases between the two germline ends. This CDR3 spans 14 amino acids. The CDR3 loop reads CASSSWGIGETQYF. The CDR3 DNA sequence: TGTGCCAGCTCGTCCTGGGGGATCGGAGAGACCCAGTACTTC.

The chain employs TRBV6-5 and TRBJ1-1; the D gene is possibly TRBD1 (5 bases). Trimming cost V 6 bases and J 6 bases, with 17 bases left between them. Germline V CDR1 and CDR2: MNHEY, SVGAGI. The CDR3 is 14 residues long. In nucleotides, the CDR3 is TGTGCCAGCAGACATACTGCCAGGGTTGCTGAAGCTTTCTTT. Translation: CASRHTARVAEAFF.